This T cell receptor (beta chain) was retrieved from a study of T-cell memory formation after mild COVID-19. This clonotype was seen only a few times. The target antigen is unknown. With 6 bases removed from V and 5 bases from J, the gap between germline ends came to 11 bases. This CDR3 has 13 residues. Overall study findings and caveats: A balance of CD4 and CD8 characterized clones contracting day 15 to 85, whereas later expanders leaned CD4+.

One entry per CDR3 protein results from TCRdb running MiXCR on the 5' RACE reads. The data show about 240,000 distinct CDR3 sequences, around a tenth seen once. Sequenced: PBMCs or a T cell subset sorted from them (not recorded which). The gene calls are TRBV12-3 or TRBV12-4 and TRBJ1-5; D unclear. This clonotype was sampled from a man younger than 35 who had mild COVID-19 (a few samples of this study predate the infection). Cell type and time point are not known. Here the CDR3 DNA reads TGTGCCAGCAGCCCAAGGTCCTATCAGCCCCAGCATTTT. This codes for CASSPRSYQPQHF.